This T cell receptor (beta chain) was captured by sequencing in a study of T-cell memory formation after mild COVID-19. Study-level results: Clones that shrank (day 15 to 85) were balanced CD4/CD8, whereas later expanders leaned CD4+. CD4+ clones that contracted lay mainly in CM and EM; CD8+ ones lay in EMRA.

This clonotype was picked up a small number of times. What it binds is not known. After 5'RACE with constant-segment primers, TCR alpha and TCR beta cDNA libraries carrying sample barcodes and UMIs were obtained. TCRdb analysed the 5' RACE reads with MiXCR anew, one entry per CDR3 protein. The data hold some 180,000 distinct CDR3 sequences, with roughly 13% observed a single time. This CDR3 contains 14 residues. The V segment lost 3 bases and the J segment 8 bases; nucleotides outside the gene matches: 9. The sequencing sample was made of PBMCs or a T cell subset sorted from them (not recorded which). The chain is built from TRBV12-3 or TRBV12-4 and TRBJ1-1, with TRBD1 matching over 7 bases. The TCR was taken from a man aged 18 to 29 who had mild COVID-19 (a few samples of this study predate the infection). Cell type and time point are not known. The CDR3 sequence: CASSFTAQGQEAFF. CDR3 bases: TGTGCCAGCAGTTTTACGGCCCAGGGACAGGAAGCTTTCTTT.